The rows below give T cell receptor beta chains drawn from one sample of a study of shared clonotypes between healthy human individuals. The protocol was immunoSEQ multiplex PCR, while the TCRdb copy is restricted to in-frame clones and leaves out a portion. The data hold fewer than 1.6 million clones, with approximately 98.5% observed a single time. The sequenced sample consisted of naive CD4+ T cells sorted from blood. The receptor set was obtained from a man aged 25 to 40 in good health. CDR3s leave out the opening cysteine and the closing phenylalanine or tryptophan. The D gene is left open where the match is weak.

v_call d_call cdr3_aa
TRBV19 - ASHWASGELF
TRBV9 TRBD2 ASSLRTSLHEQF
TRBV9 - ASSVKLSYEQY
TRBV27 - ASSLLQTTGELF
TRBV6-6 - ASTADYNEQF
TRBV7-2 - ASSLEGTTDTQY
TRBV5-1 TRBD2 ASSFLPQGALAGELYEQY
TRBV28 - ATSKGQGTDTQY
TRBV7-7 TRBD2 ASSFQRAGVNEQF
TRBV25-1 - ATRRGIYEQY
TRBV19 - ASSIGPGTRSGANVLT
TRBV5-4 - ASSSQGALSYNEQF
TRBV6-1 TRBD2 ASRVTSGDYNEQF
TRBV18 TRBD1 ASSTPLKDRGDSNQPQH
TRBV1 - TSSQLSPPSSGNTIY
TRBV7-2 - ATRTGFSSGNTIY
TRBV4-1 - ASSQPLFGVNEKLF
TRBV5-1 TRBD2 ASSLGPLAGDGRETQY
TRBV5-1 TRBD1 ASSLGGQVNTEAF
TRBV9 TRBD1 ASSQGQGSTGELF
TRBV18 - ASSPAGGDPTSGYT
TRBV7-9 - ASSSVRAPLNYGYT
TRBV5-1 - ASSLGQSTDTQY
TRBV11-2 - ASSQNRVTNEKLF
TRBV6-6 TRBD1 ASRATGGARDEQF
TRBV5-1 - ASSLGAGVYEQY
TRBV5-4 TRBD1 ASSWRKGQSYNEQF
TRBV5-1 - ASSPLAESIYEQY
TRBV6-1 TRBD2 ASSGGLAGPRGEQY
TRBV28 TRBD1 ASSFPFRDRAYGYT
TRBV7-2 - ASSLDLGPN
TRBV10-1 - ASSEGGIAYEQY
TRBV7-2 - ASALEGGGLPNTEAF
TRBV7-9 - ASSQQVQIAESTDTQY
TRBV11-2 - ASSLVSAHIEAF
TRBV5-1 - ASSLKKTSSSPDTQY
TRBV28 TRBD1 ASSVTGTGRSNQPQH